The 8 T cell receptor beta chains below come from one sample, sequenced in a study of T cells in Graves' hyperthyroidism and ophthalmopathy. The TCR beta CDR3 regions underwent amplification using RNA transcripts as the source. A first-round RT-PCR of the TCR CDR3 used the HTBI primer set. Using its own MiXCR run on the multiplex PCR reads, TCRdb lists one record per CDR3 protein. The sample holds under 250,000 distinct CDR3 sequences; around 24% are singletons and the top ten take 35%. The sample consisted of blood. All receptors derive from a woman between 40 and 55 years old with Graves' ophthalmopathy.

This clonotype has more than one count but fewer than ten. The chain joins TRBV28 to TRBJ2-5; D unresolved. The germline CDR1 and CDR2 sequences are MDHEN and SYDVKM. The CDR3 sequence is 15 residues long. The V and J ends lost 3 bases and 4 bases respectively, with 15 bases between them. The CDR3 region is CASSFLVKEGETQYF. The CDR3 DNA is TGTGCCAGCAGTTTTTTAGTGAAAGAAGGAGAGACCCAGTACTTC.

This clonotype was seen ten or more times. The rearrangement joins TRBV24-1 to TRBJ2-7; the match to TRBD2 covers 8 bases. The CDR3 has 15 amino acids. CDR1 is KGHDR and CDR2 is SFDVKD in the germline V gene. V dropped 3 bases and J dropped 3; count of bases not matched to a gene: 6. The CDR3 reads CATSDGTRGRYEQYF. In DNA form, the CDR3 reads TGTGCCACCAGTGATGGGACTAGGGGCCGCTACGAGCAGTACTTC.

Here the CDR3 DNA reads TGTGCCAGCAGTCTTGAGACTAGCGGGAGGGCCTACGAGCAGTACTTC. Translating gives CASSLETSGRAYEQYF. The chain joins TRBV28 to TRBJ2-7, with TRBD2 matching over 14 bases. With V trimmed by 5 bases and J by 2 bases, 5 bases remained unmatched. Looked up from germline, CDR1 is MDHEN and CDR2 is SYDVKM. The CDR3 is 16 amino acids.

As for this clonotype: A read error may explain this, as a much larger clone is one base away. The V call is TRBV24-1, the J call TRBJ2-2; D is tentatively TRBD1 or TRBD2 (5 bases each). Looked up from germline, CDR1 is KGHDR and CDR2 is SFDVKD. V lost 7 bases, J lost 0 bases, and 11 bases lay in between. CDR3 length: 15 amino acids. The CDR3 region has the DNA TGTGCCACCAGCGGGACCGCCGCGAACACCGGGGAGCTGTTTTTT. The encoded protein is CATSGTAANTGELFF.

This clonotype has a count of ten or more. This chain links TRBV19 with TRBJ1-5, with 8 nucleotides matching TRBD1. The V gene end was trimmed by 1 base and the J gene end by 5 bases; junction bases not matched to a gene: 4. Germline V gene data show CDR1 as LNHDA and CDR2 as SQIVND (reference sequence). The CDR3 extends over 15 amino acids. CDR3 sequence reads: CASSIATGDYQPQHF. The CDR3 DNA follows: TGTGCCAGTAGTATAGCGACAGGGGATTATCAGCCCCAGCATTTT.

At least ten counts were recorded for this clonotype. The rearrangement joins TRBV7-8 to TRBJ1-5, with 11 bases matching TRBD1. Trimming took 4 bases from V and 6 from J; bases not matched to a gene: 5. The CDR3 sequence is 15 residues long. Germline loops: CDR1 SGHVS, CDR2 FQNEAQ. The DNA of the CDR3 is TGTGCCAGCAGCTCCCCGGGACAGGGGGGTCAGCCCCAGCATTTT. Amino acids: CASSSPGQGGQPQHF.

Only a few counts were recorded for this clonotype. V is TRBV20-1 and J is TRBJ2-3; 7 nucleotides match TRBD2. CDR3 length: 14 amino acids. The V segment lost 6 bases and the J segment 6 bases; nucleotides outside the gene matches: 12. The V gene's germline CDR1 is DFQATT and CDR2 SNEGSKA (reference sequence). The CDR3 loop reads CSALLGGRPDTQYF. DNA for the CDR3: TGCAGTGCCCTGTTAGGCGGGAGACCCGATACGCAGTATTTT.

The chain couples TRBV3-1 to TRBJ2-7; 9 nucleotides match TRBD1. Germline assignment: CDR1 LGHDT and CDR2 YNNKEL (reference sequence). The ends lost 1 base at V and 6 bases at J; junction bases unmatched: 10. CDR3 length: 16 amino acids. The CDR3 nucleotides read TGTGCCAGCAGCCAAGGTCGCGGACAGGGGCTCTCCGAGCAGTACTTC. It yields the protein CASSQGRGQGLSEQYF.